This T cell receptor (beta chain) was obtained from a study of T-cell memory formation after mild COVID-19. The V end lost 4 bases, the J end lost 7 bases, and 17 bases lay between the germline ends. The CDR3 runs to 15 residues. Germline lookup yields CDR1 MGHRA and CDR2 YSYEKL. The table lists this clonotype with a few counts. TCRdb analysed the 5' RACE reads with MiXCR anew, one entry per CDR3 protein. The data contain 100,000 or so distinct CDR3 sequences, roughly 11% of them seen just once; the ten biggest clones take up roughly two fifths. The TCR originated in a man younger than 30 who had mild COVID-19 (a few samples of this study predate the infection). Cell type and time point are not known. The chain combines TRBV4-1 with TRBJ2-1; tentatively, D is TRBD1 (6 bases). The source material was PBMCs or a T cell subset sorted from them (not recorded which). CDR3: CASSPLTGPINEQFF. CDR3 sequence (DNA): TGCGCCAGCAGCCCATTGACAGGCCCAATAAATGAGCAGTTCTTC.